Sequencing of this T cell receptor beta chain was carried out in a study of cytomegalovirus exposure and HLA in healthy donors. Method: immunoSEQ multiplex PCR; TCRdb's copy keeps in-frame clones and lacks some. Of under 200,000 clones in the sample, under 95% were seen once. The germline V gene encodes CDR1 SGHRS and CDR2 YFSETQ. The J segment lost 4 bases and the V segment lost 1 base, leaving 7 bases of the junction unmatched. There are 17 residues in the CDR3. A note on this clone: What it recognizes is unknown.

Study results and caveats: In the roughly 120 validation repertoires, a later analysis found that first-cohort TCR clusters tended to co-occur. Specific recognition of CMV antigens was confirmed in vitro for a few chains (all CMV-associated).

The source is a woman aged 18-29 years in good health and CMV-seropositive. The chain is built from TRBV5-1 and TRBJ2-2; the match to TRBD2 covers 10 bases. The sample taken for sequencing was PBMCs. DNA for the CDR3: TGCGCCAGCAGCTTGACGCTAGCGGGAGCCAGCACCGGGGAGCTGTTTTTT. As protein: CASSLTLAGASTGELFF. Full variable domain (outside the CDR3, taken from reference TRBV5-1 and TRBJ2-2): KAGVTQTPRYLIKTRGQQVTLSCSPISGHRSVSWYQQTPGQGLQFLFEYFSETQRNKGNFPGRFSGRQFSNSRSEMNVSTLELGDSALYLCASSLTLAGASTGELFFGEGSRLTVL.